A selection of T cell receptor beta chains follows, all from one sample in a study of cytomegalovirus exposure and HLA in healthy donors. Profiling relied on immunoSEQ multiplex PCR, and the TCRdb table lists in-frame clones only, not all of them. Of 150,000 to 200,000 clones listed, 65% to 75% were seen once; the top ten hold approximately 1.6%. Sequencing was performed on PBMCs. The receptors stem from a girl aged 10-17 years in good health and CMV-seronegative. CDR3s include the opening cysteine and the closing phenylalanine or tryptophan. The order of the fields is clone size, J gene, D gene, V gene, CDR3 protein, CDR3 DNA. A D gene is named only where the DNA matches it firmly. Clone size is given for some rows only: seen once, a few or many times, or a class if the clone is expanded.

>.|TRBJ1-4|.|TRBV7-9
CASSKALGLEKLFF
TGTGCCAGCAGTAAGGCCCTAGGCCTAGAAAAACTGTTTTTT
>few|TRBJ1-1|TRBD1|TRBV5-6
CASSLVWDRFQNTEAFF
TGTGCCAGCAGCTTGGTGTGGGACAGGTTCCAGAACACTGAAGCTTTCTTT
>once|TRBJ1-2|.|TRBV7-3
CASSSGPGGHGYTF
TGTGCCAGCAGCTCGGGCCCCGGGGGGCATGGCTACACCTTC
>.|TRBJ1-1|.|TRBV19
CASSVLWTASEAFF
TGTGCCAGTAGTGTCCTCTGGACAGCATCTGAAGCTTTCTTT
>once|TRBJ2-7|TRBD2|TRBV18
CASSPGTSYEQYF
TGTGCCAGCTCACCCGGGACTAGCTACGAGCAGTACTTC
>.|TRBJ1-1|.|TRBV5-1
CASSLETGNTEAFF
TGCGCCAGCAGCTTGGAGACGGGGAACACTGAAGCTTTCTTT
>.|TRBJ2-7|TRBD1|TRBV6-5
CASSYQTRTGEQYF
TGTGCCAGCAGTTACCAGACCAGGACAGGGGAGCAGTACTTC
>few|TRBJ1-2|TRBD1|TRBV6-5
CASSSDRGQGYTF
TGTGCCAGCAGTTCCGACAGGGGGCAAGGCTACACCTTC
>.|TRBJ2-3|TRBD2|TRBV27
CASSLRSSGGYTDTQYF
TGTGCCAGCAGTTTAAGGTCTAGCGGGGGATACACAGATACGCAGTATTTT
>few|TRBJ1-4|.|TRBV12-5
CASGEGREKLFF
TGTGCTAGCGGGGAGGGGAGGGAAAAACTGTTTTTT
>few|TRBJ1-1|.|TRBV18
CASSTRHRSNTEAFF
TGTGCCAGCTCAACTCGGCACAGGTCGAACACTGAAGCTTTCTTT
>.|TRBJ2-3|TRBD2|TRBV7-2
CASSPRWALAGGGTDTQYF
TGTGCCAGCAGCCCGCGTTGGGCTCTAGCGGGGGGTGGTACAGATACGCAGTATTTT
>.|TRBJ2-7|.|TRBV6-1
CASSEIRWEEQYF
TGTGCCAGCAGTGAGATCAGGTGGGAGGAGCAGTACTTC
>.|TRBJ2-7|.|TRBV4-1
CASSQDPGYSYEQYF
TGCGCCAGCAGCCAAGATCCAGGGTACTCCTACGAGCAGTACTTC
>few|TRBJ2-2|.|TRBV9
CASSVEGVVGELFF
TGTGCCAGCAGCGTAGAAGGGGTGGTCGGGGAGCTGTTTTTT
>.|TRBJ1-3|.|TRBV18
CASSPIQGQDNSGNTIYF
TGTGCCAGCTCACCAATCCAGGGGCAAGATAACTCTGGAAACACCATATATTTT
>.|TRBJ1-2|TRBD1|TRBV7-9
CASSLDTSGDRYGYTF
TGTGCCAGCAGCTTAGATACAAGTGGGGACAGGTATGGCTACACCTTC
>.|TRBJ1-5|.|TRBV2
CASKFTGSNQPQHF
TGTGCCAGCAAGTTTACAGGTAGTAATCAGCCCCAGCATTTT
>few|TRBJ2-1|TRBD1|TRBV5-1
CASRRDSLSDEQFF
TGCGCCAGCAGACGGGACAGCCTTTCGGATGAGCAGTTCTTC
>.|TRBJ1-1|TRBD1|TRBV14
CASSQATGGYTEAFF
TGTGCCAGCAGCCAAGCGACAGGGGGATACACTGAAGCTTTCTTT
>.|TRBJ2-1|TRBD2|TRBV5-1
CASSLVLAGGYNEQFF
TGCGCCAGCAGCTTGGTTCTAGCGGGGGGCTACAATGAGCAGTTCTTC
>.|TRBJ1-5|.|TRBV10-2
CASSESGGGPAF
TGCGCCAGCAGTGAGTCGGGGGGAGGACCTGCCTTT
>.|TRBJ2-7|.|TRBV6-5
CASRPGTGSSYEQYF
TGTGCCAGCAGGCCCGGAACAGGGAGCTCCTACGAGCAGTACTTC
>few|TRBJ1-1|.|TRBV5-1
CASSPTVSNTEAFF
TGCGCCAGCAGCCCCACGGTCTCGAACACTGAAGCTTTCTTT
>.|TRBJ1-1|.|TRBV6-5
CASKRGGTNTEAFF
TGTGCCAGCAAGCGGGGGGGCACGAACACTGAAGCTTTCTTT
>.|TRBJ2-3|TRBD1|TRBV5-1
CASSFGQGVADTQYF
TGCGCCAGCAGCTTTGGACAGGGTGTAGCAGATACGCAGTATTTT
>.|TRBJ2-6|.|TRBV5-1
CASRSGLSGANVLTF
TGCGCCAGCAGATCCGGACTCTCTGGGGCCAACGTCCTGACTTTC
>.|TRBJ1-1|.|TRBV7-9
CASSTQGNTEAFF
TGTGCCAGCAGCACACAGGGAAACACTGAAGCTTTCTTT
>.|TRBJ2-1|.|TRBV18
CASSPEDFEGNEQFF
TGTGCCAGCTCACCAGAAGATTTTGAGGGAAATGAGCAGTTCTTC
>.|TRBJ2-1|.|TRBV11-2
CASSFGLNYEQFF
TGTGCCAGCAGCTTTGGACTGAACTATGAGCAGTTCTTC
>.|TRBJ1-6|TRBD1|TRBV5-1
CASRTGTGHSPLHF
TGCGCCAGCAGGACCGGGACAGGACATTCACCCCTCCACTTT
>.|TRBJ1-4|TRBD1|TRBV19
CASSMVRTGNEKLFF
TGTGCCAGTAGTATGGTCCGGACAGGGAATGAAAAACTGTTTTTT
>.|TRBJ1-1|TRBD1|TRBV19
CASSISWDWDRGPVDEAFF
TGTGCCAGTAGTATTTCCTGGGATTGGGACAGGGGCCCTGTTGATGAAGCTTTCTTT
>.|TRBJ2-7|.|TRBV7-3
CASSSAQGEQYF
TGTGCCAGCAGCTCAGCCCAGGGCGAGCAGTACTTC
>.|TRBJ1-2|.|TRBV6-1
CASSETLGGDGYTF
TGTGCCAGCAGTGAAACTTTAGGGGGGGATGGCTACACCTTC
>few|TRBJ2-5|.|TRBV6-6
CASSPRVKKETQYF
TGTGCCAGCAGCCCCCGGGTGAAAAAAGAGACCCAGTACTTC
>few|TRBJ1-1|TRBD1|TRBV12-5
CASGFGPGTGATNAEAFF
TGTGCTAGTGGTTTTGGCCCCGGGACAGGGGCCACCAACGCTGAAGCTTTCTTT
>.|TRBJ2-5|.|TRBV18
CASSPRESETQYF
TGTGCCAGCTCACCTAGGGAGTCAGAGACCCAGTACTTC
>.|TRBJ2-5|TRBD2|TRBV7-8
CASIPVSGGWETQYF
TGTGCCAGCATCCCGGTCAGCGGGGGGTGGGAGACCCAGTACTTC
>.|TRBJ1-1|.|TRBV6-1
CASWRTEAFF
TGTGCATCTTGGAGGACTGAAGCTTTCTTT
>once|TRBJ1-6|TRBD1|TRBV19
CASSIPQGGVRSPLHF
TGTGCCAGTAGTATTCCACAGGGGGGCGTACGGTCACCCCTCCACTTT
>.|TRBJ2-1|.|TRBV5-1
CASSLAEGGVNEQFF
TGCGCCAGCAGCTTGGCCGAAGGAGGGGTCAATGAGCAGTTCTTC
>.|TRBJ2-1|.|TRBV14
CASSHRVNEQFF
TGTGCCAGCAGCCACAGGGTAAATGAGCAGTTCTTC
>.|TRBJ2-5|TRBD2|TRBV9
CASGRTSGGEETQYF
TGTGCCAGCGGGCGGACTAGCGGGGGGGAAGAGACCCAGTACTTC
>.|TRBJ1-6|TRBD1|TRBV7-9
CASSLGQGVWPLHF
TGTGCCAGCAGCTTAGGACAGGGGGTTTGGCCCCTCCACTTT
>few|TRBJ1-4|.|TRBV5-1
CASSLDREKLFF
TGCGCCAGCAGCTTGGATCGTGAAAAACTGTTTTTT
>.|TRBJ2-5|TRBD2|TRBV7-9
CASRDSGGATETQYF
TGTGCCAGCAGAGATAGCGGGGGGGCTACGGAGACCCAGTACTTC
>.|TRBJ1-2|.|TRBV29-1
CSVETGNGYTF
TGCAGCGTCGAAACAGGGAATGGCTACACCTTC
>.|TRBJ1-5|.|TRBV1
CTSSQAARHQPQHF
TGCACCAGCAGCCAAGCGGCCAGGCATCAGCCCCAGCATTTT
>.|TRBJ2-2|TRBD2|TRBV6-5
CASSYSSGGAGGELFF
TGTGCCAGCAGTTACAGCAGCGGGGGGGCCGGTGGGGAGCTGTTTTTT
>.|TRBJ2-5|.|TRBV7-9
CASSLWGDQETQYF
TGTGCCAGCAGCTTGTGGGGGGACCAAGAGACCCAGTACTTC
>.|TRBJ2-1|.|TRBV6-1
CASSGGVDRVVKNEQFF
TGTGCCAGCAGTGGGGGGGTCGACAGGGTAGTGAAGAATGAGCAGTTCTTC
>.|TRBJ2-7|.|TRBV6-5
CASSRRGEGVSEQYF
TGTGCCAGCAGCAGGCGGGGAGAAGGGGTCAGCGAGCAGTACTTC
>.|TRBJ1-2|TRBD1|TRBV7-8
CASSMTGGPGANYGYTF
TGTGCCAGCAGCATGACAGGGGGCCCTGGCGCCAACTATGGCTACACCTTC
>once|TRBJ2-7|.|TRBV19
CASNIGGVDEQYF
TGTGCCAGTAACATCGGAGGGGTGGACGAGCAGTACTTC
>.|TRBJ1-2|.|TRBV28
CASSLWGEEKGYTF
TGTGCCAGCAGTTTATGGGGGGAGGAGAAGGGCTACACCTTC
>.|TRBJ2-2|.|TRBV18
CASSPVTARGGELFF
TGTGCCAGCTCACCAGTGACAGCGCGGGGCGGGGAGCTGTTTTTT